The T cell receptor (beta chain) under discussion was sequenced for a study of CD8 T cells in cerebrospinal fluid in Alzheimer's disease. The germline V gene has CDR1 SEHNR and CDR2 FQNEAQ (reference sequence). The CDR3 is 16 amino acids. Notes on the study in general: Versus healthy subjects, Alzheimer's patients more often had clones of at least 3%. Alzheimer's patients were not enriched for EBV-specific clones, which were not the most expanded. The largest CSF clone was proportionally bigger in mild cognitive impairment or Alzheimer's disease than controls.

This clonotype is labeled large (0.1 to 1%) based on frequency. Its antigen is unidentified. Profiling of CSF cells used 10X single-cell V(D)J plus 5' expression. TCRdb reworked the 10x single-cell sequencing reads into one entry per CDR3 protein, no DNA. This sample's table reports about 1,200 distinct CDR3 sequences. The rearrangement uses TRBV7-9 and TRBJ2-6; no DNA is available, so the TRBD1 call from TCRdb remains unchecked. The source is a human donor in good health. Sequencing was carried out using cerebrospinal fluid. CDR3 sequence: CASSVRTGYGANVLTF.